This entry lists 32 T cell receptor beta chains sequenced from one sample in a study of T-cell memory formation after mild COVID-19. MiXCR, run by TCRdb on the 5' RACE reads, gives a single entry per CDR3 protein. Here the sample spans 550,000 to 600,000 distinct CDR3 sequences, about 20% being singletons. Input material: PBMCs or a T cell subset sorted from them (not recorded which). These receptors originate from an adult woman who had mild COVID-19 (a few samples of this study predate the infection). Cell type and time point are not known.

The rearrangement links TRBV30 to TRBJ1-1; D uncertain. CDR3 length equals 13 residues. With 0 bases removed from V and 2 bases from J, the gap between germline ends came to 7 bases. Germline loops: CDR1 GTSNPN, CDR2 SVGIG (reference sequence). This CDR3 is CAWSVSENTEAFF. Written as DNA, the CDR3 is TGTGCCTGGAGTGTATCTGAAAACACTGAAGCTTTCTTT.

The V and J genes are TRBV20-1 and TRBJ2-1; the D gene is possibly TRBD2 (6 bases). From germline, CDR1 is DFQATT and CDR2 SNEGSKA (reference sequence). V was trimmed by 5 bases and J by 8 bases, leaving 25 bases between them. The length of the CDR3 is 16 residues. This CDR3 is CSAAVSRLAFRDEQFF. The CDR3 bases are TGCAGTGCTGCCGTATCCCGGCTAGCGTTTCGGGATGAGCAGTTCTTC.

This clonotype appeared a few times. J is TRBJ1-1 and V is TRBV29-1; 10 nucleotides match TRBD1. Trimming cost V 7 bases and J 2 bases; bases outside gene matches: 7. The CDR3 sequence is 14 residues long. The germline V gene has CDR1 SQVTM and CDR2 ANQGSEA. In DNA, the CDR3 is TGCAGCGCGAACCGGGACAGGGGTAACACTGAAGCTTTCTTT. This encodes CSANRDRGNTEAFF. The full variable domain, rest sourced from reference TRBV29-1 and TRBJ1-1, is SAVISQKPSRDICQRGTSLTIQCQVDSQVTMMFWYRQQPGQSLTLIATANQGSEATYESGFVIDKFPISRPNLTFSTLTVSNMSPEDSSIYLCSANRDRGNTEAFFGQGTRLTVV.

V and J are TRBV12-3 or TRBV12-4 and TRBJ2-1; 12 bases align to TRBD2. The junction had 5 bases not matched to a gene; V was cut back by 6 bases and J by 5 bases. This CDR3 spans 15 amino acids. The CDR3 coding sequence is TGTGCCAGCAGCCCGCGACTAGCGGGGGACAATGAGCAGTTCTTC. Residues: CASSPRLAGDNEQFF.

The chain links TRBV7-2 to TRBJ2-2; D perhaps matches TRBD1 (6 bases). V lost 0 bases, J lost 8 bases, and 19 bases lay in between. This CDR3 is 17 amino acids long. The germline gives CDR1 SGHTA, CDR2 FQGNSA. The CDR3 bases are TGTGCCAGCAGCTTAGCGGCTCGAGGTGGGGGCCGGGGGGAGCTGTTTTTT. Its protein product is CASSLAARGGGRGELFF. Full variable domain (missing parts from reference TRBV7-2 and TRBJ2-2): GAGVSQSPSNKVTEKGKDVELRCDPISGHTALYWYRQSLGQGLEFLIYFQGNSAPDKSGLPSDRFSAERTGGSVSTLTIQRTQQEDSAVYLCASSLAARGGGRGELFFGEGSRLTVL.

The DNA of the CDR3 is TGTGCCAGCTCACCACCCCCGTTGTACAATGAGCAGTTCTTC. Translating gives CASSPPPLYNEQFF. The rearrangement joins TRBV18 to TRBJ2-1; D unresolved. The CDR3 covers 14 residues. Looked up from germline, CDR1 is KGHSH and CDR2 is LQKENI. V lost 0 bases, J lost 4 bases, and 7 bases lay in between.

This clonotype was picked up many times. The chain carries TRBV7-2 and TRBJ1-1; possibly TRBD1 for D (6 bases). This CDR3 spans 13 amino acids. From germline, CDR1 is SGHTA and CDR2 FQGNSA. Trimming removed 5 bases from V and 5 bases from J, with 12 bases in between. Written as DNA, the CDR3 is TGTGCCAGCAGCGTCATACAGGGAACTGAAGCTTTCTTT. It codes for CASSVIQGTEAFF.

This clonotype was detected a few times. V is TRBV3-1 and J is TRBJ1-5, with D uncertain. Germline values: CDR1 LGHDT, CDR2 YNNKEL (reference sequence). This CDR3 comprises 19 residues. The V end lost 0 bases, the J end lost 2 bases, and 20 bases lay between the germline ends. CDR3: CASSQELPSELIGNQPQHF. The DNA of the CDR3 is TGTGCCAGCAGCCAAGAATTACCGTCGGAGCTTATCGGCAATCAGCCCCAGCATTTT. Complete variable domain (other parts from reference TRBV3-1 and TRBJ1-5): DTAVSQTPKYLVTQMGNDKSIKCEQNLGHDTMYWYKQDSKKFLKIMFSYNNKELIINETVPNRFSPKSPDKAHLNLHINSLELGDSAVYFCASSQELPSELIGNQPQHFGDGTRLSIL.

This chain joins TRBV20-1 and TRBJ2-7, with 7 bases aligning to TRBD2. From germline, CDR1 is DFQATT and CDR2 SNEGSKA (reference sequence). The CDR3 consists of 15 residues. J was trimmed by 2 bases and V by 2 bases; bases with no gene match: 9. DNA of the CDR3: TGCAGTGCTAGATATCCAGCGGGGTCCCCCTACGAGCAGTACTTC. Amino acids: CSARYPAGSPYEQYF.

The rearrangement links TRBV7-9 to TRBJ2-7, with 10 bases matching TRBD1. V gave up 0 bases and J gave up 6 bases; unmatched junction bases: 8. The CDR3 length is 16 residues. Per the germline V gene, CDR1 is SEHNR and CDR2 is FQNEAQ (reference sequence). CDR3: CASSLAWDRGGTEQYF. The CDR3 coding sequence is TGTGCCAGCAGCTTAGCCTGGGACAGGGGAGGGACCGAGCAGTACTTC.

This clonotype was observed many times. The V call is TRBV19, the J call TRBJ2-5; 9 bases map to TRBD2. The length of the CDR3 is 15 residues. Germline CDR1 is LNHDA and CDR2 is SQIVND (reference sequence). J gave up 5 bases and V 3 bases, and 7 bases lay outside the gene matches. DNA for the CDR3: TGTGCCAGTAGTATGCCGGGACTAGCCTCGGAGACCCAGTACTTC. Translation gives CASSMPGLASETQYF.

This clonotype was observed a few times. The chain has TRBV6-2 or TRBV6-3 and TRBJ2-3; 11 bases map to TRBD1. The CDR3 loop spans 16 amino acids. Trimming cost V 6 bases and J 4 bases; bases outside gene matches: 9. The germline V gene has CDR1 MNHEY and CDR2 SVGEGT. This CDR3 is CASSKDRGRRSDTQYF. CDR3 nucleotide sequence: TGTGCCAGCAGCAAGGACAGGGGGCGGCGGTCAGATACGCAGTATTTT.

V and J are TRBV7-9 and TRBJ2-7; perhaps D is TRBD1 or TRBD2 (6 bases each). CDR3 length: 15 residues. V was pared by 7 bases and J by 4 bases, with 20 bases between. Germline V gene data show CDR1 as SEHNR and CDR2 as FQNEAQ (reference sequence). CDR3 DNA sequence: TGTGCCAGCACCCCGACGGGGGACAAAAATTACGAGCAGTACTTC. Amino acid sequence: CASTPTGDKNYEQYF.

This clonotype was recorded a few times. This chain joins TRBV24-1 and TRBJ1-1; possible D gene TRBD1, 5 bases. Trimming left V 7 bases short and J 0 bases short, with 8 bases between. The CDR3 spans 13 residues. Germline CDR1 KGHDR, CDR2 SFDVKD. The CDR3 DNA sequence: TGTGCCACCAGCGACAGTTTGAACACTGAAGCTTTCTTT. Its translation: CATSDSLNTEAFF.

This clonotype was counted a few times. The rearrangement links TRBV5-1 to TRBJ1-2, with TRBD1 matching 10 bases. Per the germline V gene, CDR1 is SGHRS and CDR2 is YFSETQ. V shed 3 bases, J shed 10 bases, and the junction held 9 bases outside the gene matches. The CDR3 length is 14 residues. The CDR3: CASSSSGTGVDYTF. Written as DNA, the CDR3 is TGCGCCAGCAGCTCTTCCGGGACAGGGGTGGACTACACCTTC.

The CDR3 sequence is CAISESMTVPEGNEKLFF. CDR3 DNA: TGTGCCATCAGTGAGTCAATGACGGTACCTGAGGGGAATGAAAAACTGTTTTTT. The J gene is TRBJ1-4, the V gene TRBV10-3, with TRBD1 as a possible D gene (5 bases). Germline CDR1 ENHRY, CDR2 SYGVKD. V was cut by 0 bases and J by 5 bases, with 19 bases left in between. The CDR3 has 18 amino acids.

Ten or more counts support this clonotype. This chain uses TRBV24-1 with TRBJ2-4, with TRBD1 identical over 8 bases. Germline V gene data show CDR1 as KGHDR and CDR2 as SFDVKD. Trimming at V came to 5 bases and at J to 5 bases, leaving 19 bases not matched to a gene. This CDR3 has 19 residues. Here the CDR3 reads CATSVKLQGARPPENIQYF. DNA for the CDR3: TGTGCCACCAGTGTTAAACTTCAGGGGGCTCGCCCGCCGGAAAACATTCAGTACTTC.

The chain recombines TRBV12-3 or TRBV12-4 with TRBJ1-2, with TRBD1 matching 9 bases. Trimming cost V 3 bases and J 11 bases; bases outside gene matches: 7. The CDR3 sequence is 13 residues long. CDR3 bases: TGTGCCAGCAGTTTCCCGGGACAGGGTCCTTACACCTTC. Translating gives CASSFPGQGPYTF.

The sample holds a few counts of this clonotype. The chain couples TRBV6-5 to TRBJ1-1; TRBD1 might be the D (6 bases). CDR3 size: 16 residues. The germline V gene has CDR1 MNHEY and CDR2 SVGAGI. V was trimmed by 8 bases and J by 1 base, leaving 20 bases between them. The CDR3 DNA reads as TGTGCCAGCGTTGAGGCAGGGGAAAGAAAGAACACTGAAGCTTTCTTT. It yields the protein CASVEAGERKNTEAFF.

V and J are TRBV7-2 and TRBJ2-1; no clear D. Trimming removed 0 bases at V and 9 bases at J, with 9 bases between. The CDR3 loop spans 13 amino acids. Germline-derived CDR1 and CDR2 are SGHTA and FQGNSA. CDR3 nucleotides: TGTGCCAGCAGCTTAGCCGGGCCCGTTGAGCAGTTCTTC. It encodes CASSLAGPVEQFF.

This clonotype was seen more than once but under ten times. CDR3 region: CASSVGEATVSYEQYF. The CDR3, as DNA: TGTGCCAGCAGCGTGGGGGAAGCGACGGTATCCTACGAGCAGTACTTC. The chain joins TRBV9 to TRBJ2-7; D may match TRBD1 or TRBD2 (5 bases each). Trimming stripped 2 bases from V and 1 base from J, with 16 bases between. Germline loops: CDR1 SGDLS, CDR2 YYNGEE. This CDR3 region has 16 residues.

The chain combines TRBV5-1 with TRBJ2-1; 12 nucleotides line up with TRBD1. The CDR3 has 17 amino acids. The V and J ends lost 2 bases and 6 bases, in that order; junction bases with no gene match: 9. The germline V gene encodes CDR1 SGHRS and CDR2 YFSETQ. The CDR3 region is CASSFVPGQGAVNEQFF. For the CDR3, the DNA is TGCGCCAGCAGCTTTGTGCCGGGACAGGGGGCGGTCAATGAGCAGTTCTTC.

V is TRBV7-8 and J is TRBJ2-2; tentatively, D is TRBD2 (5 bases). The CDR3 is 14 residues long. With 5 bases removed from V and 5 bases from J, the gap between germline ends came to 12 bases. CDR1 SGHVS and CDR2 FQNEAQ come from the germline V gene. CDR3 nucleotides: TGTGCCAGCAGCAACACTAGGGATACCGGGGAGCTGTTTTTT. Amino acid sequence: CASSNTRDTGELFF.

The table lists this clonotype with a few counts. The chain carries TRBV12-3 or TRBV12-4 and TRBJ2-5; no definite D call. The CDR3 is 11 residues long. The V gene lost 4 bases and the J gene lost 10 bases, with 10 bases spanning the gap. CDR3 DNA sequence: TGTGCCAGCAGTTCCACAGCTTTCCAGTACTTC. As protein: CASSSTAFQYF.

This clonotype has a handful of counts. CDR3 amino acids: CSALLRISSETQYF. CDR3 DNA: TGCAGTGCCCTATTAAGGATTAGCTCGGAGACCCAGTACTTC. V gene TRBV20-1 combines with J gene TRBJ2-5; D uncertain. CDR1 is DFQATT and CDR2 is SNEGSKA in the germline V gene (reference sequence). This CDR3 is built from 14 residues. Trimming removed 6 bases from V and 5 bases from J, with 19 bases in between.

The chain couples TRBV7-3 to TRBJ1-5; D not resolved. Germline CDR1 SGHTA, CDR2 FQGTGA. The CDR3 sequence is 16 residues long. V was pared by 5 bases and J by 6 bases, with 20 bases between. The CDR3 coding sequence is TGTGCCAGCAGCCCCAACTGTCAGGATTATAGTCAGCCCCAGCATTTT. Translation gives CASSPNCQDYSQPQHF. Supplemented by reference TRBV7-3 and TRBJ1-5, the full variable domain reads GAGVSQTPSNKVTEKGKYVELRCDPISGHTALYWYRQSLGQGPEFLIYFQGTGAADDSGLPNDRFFAVRPEGSVSTLKIQRTERGDSAVYLCASSPNCQDYSQPQHFGDGTRLSIL.

This clonotype was detected only a few times. The chain recombines TRBV7-2 with TRBJ2-7; 9 positions agree with TRBD1. V lost 6 bases, J lost 2 bases, and 8 bases stayed unmatched. Germline V gene sequence: CDR1 SGHTA, CDR2 FQGNSA. This CDR3 contains 15 residues. The CDR3 reads CASRRTGEIPYEQYF. CDR3 nucleotide sequence: TGTGCCAGCAGACGGACAGGGGAGATCCCCTACGAGCAGTACTTC.

V is TRBV6-2 or TRBV6-3 and J is TRBJ2-1; no reliable D call. CDR3 length equals 12 residues. V was cut by 2 bases and J by 6 bases, with 5 bases left in between. Germline V gene sequence: CDR1 MNHEY, CDR2 SVGEGT. The CDR3 region is CASSYIGNEQFF. The CDR3 DNA is TGTGCCAGCAGTTACATAGGCAATGAGCAGTTCTTC.

This sequence joins TRBV24-1 and TRBJ2-3; 7 bases align to TRBD1. In germline, CDR1 is KGHDR, CDR2 SFDVKD. With 3 bases clipped from V and 6 bases from J, the junction kept 11 bases outside the gene matches. The CDR3 contains 16 residues. The CDR3 sequence: CATSDPRTGLRDTQYF. The CDR3 region has the DNA TGTGCCACCAGTGATCCCCGGACAGGCCTGAGGGATACGCAGTATTTT.

The V gene is TRBV12-3 or TRBV12-4, the J gene TRBJ1-2, with 7 nucleotides matching TRBD1. The CDR3 spans 13 residues. With 6 bases clipped from V and 5 bases from J, the junction kept 6 bases outside the gene matches. The CDR3 sequence is CASRRQTGYGYTF. In DNA, the CDR3 is TGTGCCAGCAGGCGGCAGACAGGGTATGGCTACACCTTC.

This clonotype was detected only a few times. V usage is TRBV14 and J usage is TRBJ2-5; D is unresolved. Germline CDR1 reads SGHDN; CDR2 reads FVKESK. The CDR3 covers 13 residues. Trimming pared 1 base from V and 7 bases from J, leaving 10 bases between. CDR3 nucleotide sequence: TGTGCCAGCAGCCAAGGGGCTGCGGCGACCCAGTACTTC. It encodes CASSQGAAATQYF.

This chain links TRBV4-1 with TRBJ2-3, with 9 bases fitting TRBD1. CDR3 length: 15 amino acids. Per the germline V gene, CDR1 is MGHRA and CDR2 is YSYEKL. The ends lost 0 bases at V and 5 bases at J; junction bases unmatched: 3. The CDR3 sequence is CASSQDGTGRDTQYF. CDR3 sequence (DNA): TGCGCCAGCAGCCAAGACGGGACAGGGAGAGATACGCAGTATTTT.